These 32 T cell receptor beta chains came from one sample sequenced in a study of T cells after yellow fever vaccination. From the 5' RACE reads, TCRdb called clonotypes with MiXCR, one entry per CDR3 protein. The sample lists approximately 300,000 distinct CDR3 sequences, around a tenth seen once, with under 4% in the top ten. The sequences come from CD4+ T cells sorted from PBMCs, collected 45 days after the yellow fever booster vaccination. Receptors originate from a man aged 18-30 years who received the YFV17D yellow fever vaccine.

This clonotype occurred many times. The chain has TRBV1 and TRBJ2-3. TRBV1 is assigned pseudogene status. This CDR3 has 15 amino acids. Written as DNA, the CDR3 is TGCACCAGCAGCCATGAAGAAGGTCCCACAGATACGCAGTATTTT. Amino acid sequence: CTSSHEEGPTDTQYF.

This sequence joins TRBV5-1 and TRBJ2-5; TRBD2 aligns across 8 bases. Germline CDR1 and CDR2: SGHRS and YFSETQ. This CDR3 is built from 13 residues. V lost 7 bases and J lost 4; bases outside the gene matches: 6. CDR3: CASGGGPGETQYF. The DNA of the CDR3 is TGCGCCAGCGGCGGGGGGCCGGGAGAGACCCAGTACTTC.

There are a few counts of this clonotype. The rearrangement links TRBV19 to TRBJ1-1; maybe TRBD1 (5 bases). This CDR3 region has 15 residues. The germline V and J ends were trimmed by 4 bases and 0 bases, with 12 bases remaining between them. CDR1 LNHDA and CDR2 SQIVND come from the germline V gene (reference sequence). The CDR3 DNA reads TGTGCCAGTAGTACCCCGGCGGGGGTGAACACTGAAGCTTTCTTT. This translates into CASSTPAGVNTEAFF.

The rearrangement links TRBV4-2 to TRBJ2-2, with TRBD2 matching 7 bases. Germline CDR1 is LGHNA and CDR2 is YNFKEQ. The CDR3 is 17 residues long. With 2 bases clipped from V and 6 bases from J, the junction kept 12 bases outside the gene matches. CDR3 sequence (DNA): TGTGCCAGCAGCCAATCTCTGGGGGGGTCGGGGGCCGGGGAGCTGTTTTTT. Its translation is CASSQSLGGSGAGELFF.

This clonotype was counted a few times. V usage is TRBV6-1 and J usage is TRBJ1-2; a possible D gene is TRBD1 (5 bases). Trimming pared 2 bases from V and 7 bases from J, leaving 11 bases between. CDR1 is MNHNS and CDR2 is SASEGT in the germline V gene. CDR3 length equals 13 residues. In DNA form, the CDR3 reads TGTGCCAGCAGTGAACGGCCCGGGGGTGGCTACACCTTC. It is translated as CASSERPGGGYTF.

In this sample, this clonotype turned up a few times. The rearrangement uses TRBV7-9 and TRBJ2-1; D tentatively fits TRBD1 or TRBD2 (5 bases each). V gave up 7 bases and J gave up 8 bases, with 21 bases separating them. Germline CDR1 and CDR2: SEHNR and FQNEAQ (reference sequence). This CDR3 spans 15 amino acids. CDR3 amino acids: CASIKGVRLGDEQFF. CDR3 nucleotides: TGTGCCAGCATCAAAGGTGTGCGGCTGGGGGATGAGCAGTTCTTC. The full variable domain, completed using reference TRBV7-9 and TRBJ2-1, is DTGVSQNPRHKITKRGQNVTFRCDPISEHNRLYWYRQTLGQGPEFLTYFQNEAQLEKSRLLSDRFSAERPKGSFSTLEIQRTEQGDSAMYLCASIKGVRLGDEQFFGPGTRLTVL.

This chain links TRBV2 with TRBJ2-7; D not certain. The germline CDR1 and CDR2 sequences are SNHLY and FYNNEI. With 6 bases removed from V and 10 bases from J, the gap between germline ends came to 13 bases. The CDR3 has 11 amino acids. CDR3 sequence: CASSPDWAQYV. CDR3 bases: TGTGCCAGCAGCCCAGACTGGGCTCAGTACGTC.

There are a few counts of this clonotype. This chain joins TRBV15 and TRBJ2-7; TRBD1 matches at 10 bases. CDR1 is LNHNV, CDR2 YYDKDF, per germline (reference sequence). Unmatched junction bases numbered 5, after V lost 5 bases and J lost 4 bases. There are 14 residues in the CDR3. CDR3 nucleotide sequence: TGTGCCACCAGCCGCGGACAGGGGGGTTACGAGCAGTACGTC. It codes for CATSRGQGGYEQYV.

The V call is TRBV3-1, the J call TRBJ1-2; the D gene is possibly TRBD1 (5 bases). Trimming took 3 bases from V and 3 from J, leaving 8 bases between them. The CDR3 totals 13 residues. Per germline, CDR1 LGHDT and CDR2 YNNKEL (reference sequence). Here the CDR3 DNA reads TGTGCCAGCAGCCACATAGGGGACTATGGCTACACCTTC. Translating it yields CASSHIGDYGYTF.

This chain joins TRBV9 and TRBJ1-1, with 9 bases that match TRBD1. V lost 4 bases and J lost 6; bases outside the gene matches: 7. CDR3 length: 14 residues. CDR1 is SGDLS and CDR2 is YYNGEE in the germline V gene. CDR3 loop: CASSPGQGGSEAFF. DNA for the CDR3: TGTGCCAGCAGCCCGGGACAGGGAGGCTCTGAAGCTTTCTTT.

This clonotype has a count of ten or more. The rearrangement uses TRBV5-1 and TRBJ2-5; D not resolved. The CDR3 consists of 12 residues. The ends were cut back, 1 base at V and 5 bases at J, with 6 bases in the middle. Per the germline V gene, CDR1 is SGHRS and CDR2 is YFSETQ. CDR3 sequence: CASSLRRETQYF. The CDR3 region has the DNA TGCGCCAGCAGCTTGAGACGGGAGACCCAGTACTTC.

The chain has TRBV6-5 and TRBJ1-6; D unclear. Per the germline V gene, CDR1 is MNHEY and CDR2 is SVGAGI. V lost 7 bases, J lost 10 bases, and 17 bases lay in between. The CDR3 is made up of 14 amino acids. The CDR3 DNA is TGTGCCAGCACCCCGGGCGGTCAAGAGTCACCCCTCCACTTT. This gives the protein CASTPGGQESPLHF.

The rearrangement uses TRBV20-1 and TRBJ1-6; 8 bases align to TRBD1. The CDR3 is 13 residues long. CDR1 and CDR2 (germline): DFQATT, SNEGSKA (reference sequence). Trimming cost V 3 bases and J 10 bases; bases outside gene matches: 5. CDR3 sequence (DNA): TGCAGTGCTAGGACAGGGGCGGGATCACCCCTCCACTTT. This sequence encodes CSARTGAGSPLHF.

CDR3 DNA sequence: TGTGCCAGCAGCTTGGCCTTGGGTCGACGGAACACCGGGGAGCTGTTTTTT. It yields the protein CASSLALGRRNTGELFF. The chain carries TRBV5-4 and TRBJ2-2, with D unresolved. The V and J ends lost 0 bases and 1 base respectively, with 13 bases between them. The CDR3 runs to 17 residues. The V gene's germline CDR1 is SGHNT and CDR2 YYREEE (reference sequence).

The chain combines TRBV10-2 with TRBJ2-6; D remains unclear. Trimming left V 0 bases short and J 9 bases short, with 9 bases between. CDR1 and CDR2 (germline): WSHSY, SAAADI. This CDR3 is built from 14 residues. The CDR3 sequence is CASSESTTYNVLTF. The CDR3 DNA is TGCGCCAGCAGTGAGTCGACGACATACAACGTCCTGACTTTC.

This clonotype was picked up a small number of times. The chain has TRBV7-9 and TRBJ2-7, with D uncertain. Germline V gene sequence: CDR1 SEHNR, CDR2 FQNEAQ (reference sequence). Between the trimmed V and J ends, which lost 4 bases and 9 bases, there was a span of 16 bases. The length of the CDR3 is 13 residues. The CDR3, as DNA: TGTGCCAGCAGCTCAGGTCCTGATGGGCGGCAGTACGTC. Encoded protein: CASSSGPDGRQYV.

The chain joins TRBV20-1 to TRBJ2-3; 9 positions agree with TRBD2. V lost 3 bases to trimming and J lost 1 base; unmatched junction nucleotides: 5. Looked up from germline, CDR1 is DFQATT and CDR2 is SNEGSKA (reference sequence). The CDR3 contains 15 residues. The CDR3 spells CSARRGGPRTDTQYF. The CDR3 nucleotides are TGCAGTGCTAGGCGGGGGGGGCCGCGCACAGATACGCAGTATTTT.

The genes are TRBV27 and TRBJ2-7; D is possibly TRBD1 or TRBD2 (5 bases each). V shed 0 bases and J shed 2 bases, with 11 bases lying between them. There are 15 residues in the CDR3. CDR1 MNHEY and CDR2 SMNVEV come from the germline V gene (reference sequence). CDR3 in amino acids: CASSLSRGWAYEQYF. The CDR3 DNA follows: TGTGCCAGCAGTTTATCGAGGGGCTGGGCCTACGAGCAGTACTTC.

This clonotype has more than one count but fewer than ten. The chain has TRBV6-5 and TRBJ1-6; D call uncertain. The germline CDR1 and CDR2 sequences are MNHEY and SVGAGI. This CDR3 is built from 13 residues. V gave up 1 base and J gave up 7 bases, with 5 bases separating them. CDR3 protein: CASSYLRNSPLHF. CDR3 nucleotide sequence: TGTGCCAGCAGTTACTTAAGGAATTCACCCCTCCACTTT.

This clonotype was recorded a few times. The CDR3 coding sequence is TGCAGCGTTGCCGGGACAGTTAATGAAAAACTGTTTTTT. Amino acid sequence: CSVAGTVNEKLFF. The chain recombines TRBV29-1 with TRBJ1-4, with TRBD1 matching over 7 bases. The CDR3 has 13 residues. Germline CDR1 is SQVTM and CDR2 is ANQGSEA. V gave up 4 bases and J gave up 4 bases; unmatched junction bases: 3.

The rearrangement joins TRBV7-6 to TRBJ2-5, with TRBD1 matching over 12 bases. Germline V gene sequence: CDR1 SGHVS, CDR2 FNYEAQ. The CDR3 runs to 16 residues. Losses at the gene ends were 5 bases for V and 3 bases for J; bases not matched to a gene: 7. CDR3 region: CASSGTGGFGKETQYF. In nucleotides, the CDR3 is TGTGCCAGCAGCGGGACAGGGGGCTTTGGGAAAGAGACCCAGTACTTC.

This clonotype has ten or more counts. The chain joins TRBV5-6 to TRBJ2-5; 8 nucleotides align to TRBD1. The V gene end was trimmed by 0 bases and the J gene end by 3 bases; junction bases not matched to a gene: 4. The CDR3 contains 15 residues. Germline lookup yields CDR1 SGHDT and CDR2 YYEEEE. The CDR3 sequence is CASSLVDRVEETQYF. For the CDR3, the DNA is TGTGCCAGCAGCTTGGTGGACAGGGTGGAAGAGACCCAGTACTTC.

This clonotype appeared a few times. The chain joins TRBV7-9 to TRBJ2-5; TRBD1 aligns across 9 bases. V gave up 7 bases and J gave up 5 bases; unmatched junction bases: 20. The CDR3 contains 18 residues. In germline, CDR1 is SEHNR, CDR2 FQNEAQ (reference sequence). This chain's CDR3 is CASTVAGTGILKLETQYF. In DNA form, the CDR3 reads TGTGCCAGCACCGTGGCCGGGACAGGGATCCTTAAGTTGGAGACCCAGTACTTC. Full variable domain (missing parts from reference TRBV7-9 and TRBJ2-5): DTGVSQNPRHKITKRGQNVTFRCDPISEHNRLYWYRQTLGQGPEFLTYFQNEAQLEKSRLLSDRFSAERPKGSFSTLEIQRTEQGDSAMYLCASTVAGTGILKLETQYFGPGTRLLVL.

This clonotype showed up just a few times. The chain has TRBV2 and TRBJ1-5; 7 nucleotides match TRBD1. The J segment lost 5 bases and the V segment lost 4 bases, leaving 14 bases of the junction unmatched. CDR1 is SNHLY, CDR2 FYNNEI, per germline. There are 17 residues in the CDR3. CDR3 loop: CASSVLRGRTGDQPQHF. As DNA, the CDR3 is TGTGCCAGCAGTGTACTGAGGGGGCGAACGGGCGATCAGCCCCAGCATTTT.

There are many counts of this clonotype. The gene calls are TRBV7-3 and TRBJ2-3; the D gene is possibly TRBD2 (5 bases). V was trimmed by 1 base and J by 2 bases, leaving 19 bases between them. CDR3 size: 18 residues. Looked up from germline, CDR1 is SGHTA and CDR2 is FQGTGA. DNA of the CDR3: TGTGCCAGCAGCTTAATGGGAGCGTCGGGTAGCTCCACAGATACGCAGTATTTT. Translating gives CASSLMGASGSSTDTQYF.

J is TRBJ2-3 and V is TRBV7-6; D uncertain. The CDR3 totals 14 residues. The V and J ends lost 1 base and 4 bases respectively, with 9 bases between them. Looked up from germline, CDR1 is SGHVS and CDR2 is FNYEAQ. The chain's CDR3 is CASSLDGRPDTQYF. The CDR3 DNA follows: TGTGCCAGCAGCTTAGACGGAAGGCCAGATACGCAGTATTTT.

The table lists this clonotype with a few counts. This rearrangement joins TRBV27 to TRBJ2-1; D remains ambiguous. Looked up from germline, CDR1 is MNHEY and CDR2 is SMNVEV (reference sequence). V lost 5 bases to trimming and J lost 15 bases, with 20 bases between them. The CDR3 has 13 amino acids. The DNA of the CDR3 is TGTGCCAGCAGTCCGCCCGGTGGCTCCGCGCGGTTCTTC. Residues: CASSPPGGSARFF.

The sample holds one count of this clonotype. The rearrangement joins TRBV18 to TRBJ2-3, with no clear D. CDR3 length equals 14 residues. The ends were cut back, 5 bases at V and 5 bases at J, with 14 bases in the middle. The V gene's germline CDR1 is KGHSH and CDR2 LQKENI. This chain's CDR3 is CASSTQASQDTQYF. The CDR3, as DNA: TGTGCCAGCTCAACCCAGGCATCACAAGATACGCAGTATTTT.

J is TRBJ2-4 and V is TRBV10-3, with D maybe TRBD2 (6 bases). This CDR3 contains 15 residues. CDR1 and CDR2 (germline): ENHRY, SYGVKD. Trimming left V 0 bases short and J 9 bases short, with 15 bases between. The CDR3 is CAISESNRGNVIQYF. The CDR3 region has the DNA TGTGCCATCAGTGAGTCGAATCGGGGGAATGTCATTCAGTACTTC.

The gene calls are TRBV6-2 or TRBV6-3 and TRBJ2-3; perhaps TRBD2 as D (5 bases). The CDR3 contains 13 residues. The germline V gene encodes CDR1 MNHEY and CDR2 SVGEGT. Trimming cost V 7 bases and J 6 bases, with 14 bases left between them. CDR3 sequence: CASKQSGVDTQYF. DNA for the CDR3: TGTGCCAGCAAGCAGAGCGGCGTTGATACGCAGTATTTT.

This clonotype was counted between two and nine times. The chain employs TRBV29-1 and TRBJ1-3; D possibly corresponds to TRBD1 (6 bases). The V end lost 6 bases, the J end lost 0 bases, and 12 bases lay between the germline ends. The CDR3 runs to 14 residues. Germline CDR1 and CDR2: SQVTM and ANQGSEA. The CDR3 DNA follows: TGCAGCGTCATATACAGGGACTCTGGAAACACCATATATTTT. Its translation: CSVIYRDSGNTIYF.

The chain recombines TRBV12-3 or TRBV12-4 with TRBJ1-5, with TRBD1 matching 9 bases. V dropped 6 bases and J dropped 2; count of bases not matched to a gene: 5. The CDR3 contains 15 residues. The CDR3 DNA follows: TGTGCCAGCAGGCTACAGGGGGCTGGCAATCAGCCCCAGCATTTT. It yields the protein CASRLQGAGNQPQHF.